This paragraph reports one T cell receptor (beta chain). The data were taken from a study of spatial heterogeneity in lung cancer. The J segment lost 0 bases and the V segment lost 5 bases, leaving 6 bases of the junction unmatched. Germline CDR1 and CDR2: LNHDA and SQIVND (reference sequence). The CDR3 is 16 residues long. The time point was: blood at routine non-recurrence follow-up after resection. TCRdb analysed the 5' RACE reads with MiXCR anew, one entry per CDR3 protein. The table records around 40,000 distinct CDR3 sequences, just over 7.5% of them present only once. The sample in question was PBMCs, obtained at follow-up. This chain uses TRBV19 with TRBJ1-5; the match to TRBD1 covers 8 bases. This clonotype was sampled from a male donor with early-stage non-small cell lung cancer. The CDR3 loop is CASSGQGSYSNQPQHF. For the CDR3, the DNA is TGTGCCAGTAGTGGACAGGGCTCTTATAGCAATCAGCCCCAGCATTTT.